The 20 T cell receptor beta chains listed next were all sequenced from one sample in a study of blood T cell repertoires in COVID-19. Measured with immunoSEQ multiplex PCR; TCRdb has only the in-frame clones, and not every one. The table lists under 300,000 clones, roughly nine tenths of them singletons. Sample: PBMCs or T cells enriched from blood (not recorded which). These receptors all come from a woman under 30 who had recovered from COVID-19.

The V gene is TRBV12-3 or TRBV12-4, the J gene TRBJ2-3; D uncertain. With 5 bases removed from V and 12 bases from J, the gap between germline ends came to 3 bases. The length of the CDR3 is 8 residues. This chain's CDR3 is CASSPQYF. As DNA, the CDR3 is TGTGCCAGCAGTCCACAGTATTTT.

The J gene is TRBJ2-4, the V gene TRBV3-1 (or the pseudogene TRBV3-2), with a tentative D call TRBD1 (6 bases). This CDR3 region has 16 residues. Germline V gives CDR1 LGHDT, CDR2 YNNKEL (reference sequence). Trimming shortened V by 0 bases and J by 5 bases, and 14 bases separated the two germline ends. The CDR3 DNA reads as TGTGCCAGCAGCCAAGAATACAGGACAGCAGAAAACATTCAGTACTTC. Its protein is CASSQEYRTAENIQYF.

The chain combines TRBV19 with TRBJ1-1; 7 bases align to TRBD1. From germline, CDR1 is LNHDA and CDR2 SQIVND (reference sequence). With 6 bases clipped from V and 5 bases from J, the junction kept 6 bases outside the gene matches. This CDR3 is built from 13 residues. The CDR3 bases are TGTGCCAGTAGCCGGGACAGCGATACTGAAGCTTTCTTT. Translating it yields CASSRDSDTEAFF.

The V call is TRBV11-2, the J call TRBJ1-2; D not certain. The CDR3 totals 12 residues. The V gene's germline CDR1 is SGHAT and CDR2 FQNNGV. With 0 bases removed from V and 10 bases from J, the gap between germline ends came to 9 bases. This CDR3 reads CASSLEEEAYTF. As DNA, the CDR3 is TGTGCCAGCAGCTTAGAGGAGGAGGCCTACACCTTC.

The chain has TRBV5-4 and TRBJ2-2, with 8 bases aligning to TRBD2. Germline assignment: CDR1 SGHNT and CDR2 YYREEE (reference sequence). This CDR3 comprises 15 residues. V trimming: 0 bases; J trimming: 4 bases; junction bases outside the gene matches: 2. The CDR3 DNA is TGTGCCAGCAGCTTGGCCGGGGGGGCCACCGGGGAGCTGTTTTTT. It yields the protein CASSLAGGATGELFF.

J is TRBJ2-4 and V is TRBV2; 12 bases are a match to TRBD2. V trimming: 5 bases; J trimming: 1 base; junction bases outside the gene matches: 6. This CDR3 region has 17 residues. Germline CDR1 and CDR2: SNHLY and FYNNEI. The DNA for the CDR3 is TGTGCCAGCAGTTTTAGGACTAGCGGGGCGGCCAAAAACATTCAGTACTTC. It translates to CASSFRTSGAAKNIQYF.

As concerns this clone: This same CDR3 is encoded by further DNA sequences in the sample. V gene TRBV5-1 combines with J gene TRBJ1-1; D is unresolved. CDR1 and CDR2 (germline): SGHRS, YFSETQ. This CDR3 contains 13 residues. V was shortened by 3 bases and J by 1 base, with 7 bases between the two germline ends. Here the CDR3 reads CASSWAPNTEAFF. The CDR3 DNA reads TGCGCCAGCAGCTGGGCTCCGAACACTGAAGCTTTCTTT.

The chain carries TRBV28 and TRBJ1-5; no clear D gene. Trimming shortened V by 2 bases and J by 3 bases, and 8 bases separated the two germline ends. The CDR3 has 14 amino acids. Germline V gene sequence: CDR1 MDHEN, CDR2 SYDVKM. The CDR3 nucleotides are TGTGCCAGCAGTTTACCCGGGAACAATCAGCCCCAGCATTTT. This translates into CASSLPGNNQPQHF.

This rearrangement joins TRBV12-3 or TRBV12-4 to TRBJ1-6; 9 nucleotides agree with TRBD1. V trimming: 6 bases; J trimming: 9 bases; junction bases outside the gene matches: 3. The CDR3 runs 13 residues. The CDR3 reads CASRGTGFSPLHF. CDR3 sequence (DNA): TGTGCCAGCAGGGGGACAGGGTTTTCACCCCTCCACTTT.

The rearrangement joins TRBV6-2 or TRBV6-3 to TRBJ2-6, with D perhaps TRBD2 (7 bases). The ends were cut back, 6 bases at V and 0 bases at J, with 21 bases in the middle. The CDR3 is made up of 19 amino acids. Germline V gene lookup returns CDR1 MNHEY and CDR2 SVGEGT. The CDR3 DNA sequence: TGTGCCAGCAGCCCCTTCTTGGCGGGGGCCCTCTCTGGGGCCAACGTCCTGACTTTC. As protein: CASSPFLAGALSGANVLTF.

The chain links TRBV7-9 to TRBJ2-1; TRBD1 might be the D (7 bases). Germline lookup yields CDR1 SEHNR and CDR2 FQNEAQ (reference sequence). The length of the CDR3 is 15 residues. Trimming stripped 3 bases from V and 4 bases from J, with 13 bases between. The CDR3 protein is CASSFQGGLYNEQFF. In DNA, the CDR3 is TGTGCCAGCAGCTTCCAGGGGGGCCTTTACAATGAGCAGTTCTTC.

This rearrangement joins TRBV19 to TRBJ1-6; D remains unclear. This CDR3 has 14 residues. CDR1 and CDR2 (germline): LNHDA, SQIVND (reference sequence). V was pared by 9 bases and J by 7 bases, with 16 bases between. CDR3 bases: TGTGCCAGCCGAAGTCAGGCGAGAAATTCACCCCTCCACTTT. Residues: CASRSQARNSPLHF.

The chain uses TRBV5-8 and TRBJ2-5, with 12 bases that match TRBD2. The CDR3 length is 17 residues. Germline assignment: CDR1 SGHTS and CDR2 YDEGEE. V gave up 4 bases and J gave up 5 bases; unmatched junction bases: 12. The CDR3 region is CASSMETSGGSQETQYF. CDR3 bases: TGTGCCAGCAGCATGGAGACTAGCGGGGGATCCCAGGAGACCCAGTACTTC.

The V call is TRBV5-6, the J call TRBJ2-3; no firm D call. V was pared by 4 bases and J by 2 bases, with 14 bases between. From germline, CDR1 is SGHDT and CDR2 YYEEEE. The CDR3 length is 15 residues. The CDR3 DNA reads TGTGCCAGCAGCCCTTACTCCCTATCCACAGATACGCAGTATTTT. Its translation: CASSPYSLSTDTQYF.

V usage is TRBV6-1 and J usage is TRBJ1-6; D gene uncertain. V lost 3 bases and J 7 bases, leaving 10 bases between the germline ends. Germline CDR1 reads MNHNS; CDR2 reads SASEGT. This CDR3 contains 14 residues. CDR3 coding DNA: TGTGCCAGCAGTGACAGGAGGACCAATTCACCCCTCCACTTT. Protein: CASSDRRTNSPLHF.

This chain joins TRBV12-3 or TRBV12-4 and TRBJ2-7, with a weak D call TRBD2 (6 bases). This CDR3 region has 13 residues. V lost 3 bases and J lost 3, with 9 bases in between. The chain's CDR3 is CASSFGGNYEQYF. In nucleotides, the CDR3 is TGTGCCAGCAGTTTTGGGGGGAACTACGAGCAGTACTTC.

V is TRBV6-5 and J is TRBJ2-5; D is ambiguous. The germline V gene has CDR1 MNHEY and CDR2 SVGAGI. Trimming took off 8 bases at V and 5 bases at J, with 18 bases between the two ends. The CDR3 is 14 amino acids. The CDR3 sequence is CASGRLDVFETQYF. The CDR3 DNA reads as TGTGCCAGCGGTAGACTGGATGTGTTCGAGACCCAGTACTTC.

The chain employs TRBV5-1 and TRBJ1-1, with 8 bases fitting TRBD1. Germline-derived CDR1 and CDR2 are SGHRS and YFSETQ. The junction had 8 bases not matched to a gene; V was cut back by 7 bases and J by 3 bases. The CDR3 extends over 14 amino acids. Here the CDR3 DNA reads TGCGCCAGCGCCACAGGGGGTATGGACACTGAAGCTTTCTTT. Amino acids: CASATGGMDTEAFF.

The genes are TRBV6-5 and TRBJ2-7, with 8 nucleotides matching TRBD1. In germline, CDR1 is MNHEY, CDR2 SVGAGI. The CDR3 is 15 residues long. Germline trimming cut 2 bases from V and 2 bases from J; bases unmatched to any gene: 5. The CDR3 is CASSYVAGGPYEQYF. The CDR3 DNA follows: TGTGCCAGCAGTTACGTAGCAGGGGGCCCCTACGAGCAGTACTTC.

This CDR3 reads CASSLGGRGYTF. DNA of the CDR3: TGTGCCAGCAGTTTAGGGGGCCGTGGCTACACCTTC. J is TRBJ1-2 and V is TRBV12-3 or TRBV12-4; D is possibly TRBD1 (5 bases). The CDR3 is 12 residues long. The ends were cut back, 1 base at V and 7 bases at J, with 7 bases in the middle.